Presented here are 10 T cell receptor beta chains from one specimen sequenced in a study of blood T cell repertoires in COVID-19. Using immunoSEQ multiplex PCR, the repertoire was profiled, and TCRdb retains in-frame clones only, with some absent. The data show around 170,000 clones, around 84% seen once. The specimen sequenced was peripheral blood. Every receptor here comes from a man aged 30 to 45 with active or convalescent COVID-19.

The gene calls are TRBV5-6 and TRBJ2-7, with TRBD1 as a possible D gene (5 bases). CDR3 length: 14 residues. Trimming stripped 7 bases from V and 7 bases from J, with 21 bases between. Per germline, CDR1 SGHDT and CDR2 YYEEEE. The CDR3 coding sequence is TGTGCCAGCTCCGTGGCAGGGATAGAAGGGGAGCAGTACGTC. Protein: CASSVAGIEGEQYV.

V usage is TRBV7-2 and J usage is TRBJ1-5; D is unresolved. CDR3 length: 12 amino acids. CDR1 is SGHTA, CDR2 FQGNSA, per germline. V lost 3 bases, J lost 3 bases, and 3 bases lay in between. The CDR3 sequence: CASSFNNQPQHF. CDR3 coding DNA: TGTGCCAGCAGCTTCAACAATCAGCCCCAGCATTTT.

This chain links TRBV11-2 with TRBJ1-1; D is undetermined. The V end lost 6 bases, the J end lost 6 bases, and 11 bases lay between the germline ends. This CDR3 has 12 residues. Germline V gene data show CDR1 as SGHAT and CDR2 as FQNNGV. The CDR3 DNA is TGTGCCAGCAGTTGGGAGGGTCCTGAAGCTTTCTTT. As protein: CASSWEGPEAFF.

The chain uses TRBV5-1 and TRBJ1-3, with D maybe TRBD1 (5 bases). Trimming stripped 0 bases from V and 4 bases from J, with 17 bases between. Germline CDR1 and CDR2: SGHRS and YFSETQ. The CDR3 contains 17 residues. The CDR3: CASSLEATGHLGNTIYF. For the CDR3, the DNA is TGCGCCAGCAGCTTGGAAGCTACAGGTCACCTCGGAAACACCATATATTTT.

This chain links TRBV6-5 with TRBJ1-2; D remains ambiguous. Germline loops: CDR1 MNHEY, CDR2 SVGAGI. The CDR3 length is 13 residues. V was pared by 0 bases and J by 4 bases, with 6 bases between. The chain's CDR3 is CASSYSASYGYTF. DNA of the CDR3: TGTGCCAGCAGTTACTCGGCCAGCTATGGCTACACCTTC.

This sequence joins TRBV7-2 and TRBJ1-3; D is perhaps TRBD1 (5 bases). Per the germline V gene, CDR1 is SGHTA and CDR2 is FQGNSA. With 0 bases removed from V and 2 bases from J, the gap between germline ends came to 8 bases. This CDR3 has 15 amino acids. CDR3 amino acids: CASSLAPGAGNTIYF. The CDR3 DNA reads as TGTGCCAGCAGCTTAGCTCCGGGGGCTGGAAACACCATATATTTT.

The genes are TRBV6-1 and TRBJ1-2; D ambiguous. This CDR3 is built from 15 residues. Trimming pared 1 base from V and 2 bases from J, leaving 11 bases between. Germline CDR1 MNHNS, CDR2 SASEGT. CDR3 sequence (DNA): TGTGCCAGCAGTGAAGAGTGGGCGGGGAACTATGGCTACACCTTC. This codes for CASSEEWAGNYGYTF.

This clone was observed a handful of times. V is TRBV21-1 and J is TRBJ2-7; TRBD2 is taken as the D call from the table, unchecked against the DNA. TRBV21-1 is shown as a pseudogene. CDR3 length: 16 amino acids. The CDR3 here is CASSPSGLEAPYEQYV. DNA of the CDR3: TGTGCCAGCAGCCCATCCGGACTCGAGGCGCCCTACGAGCAGTACGTC.

V and J are TRBV6-5 and TRBJ2-7; the D is unclear. Germline-derived CDR1 and CDR2 are MNHEY and SVGAGI. Between the trimmed V and J ends, which lost 7 bases and 3 bases, there was a span of 7 bases. The CDR3 has 11 amino acids. CDR3 sequence (DNA): TGTGCCAGCACCAAAAACTACGAGCAGTACTTC. Amino acids: CASTKNYEQYF.

This clone came up once. V and J are TRBV21-1 and TRBJ2-7; the table's D call, TRBD1, has no DNA check behind it. TRBV21-1 is noted as a pseudogene. CDR3 size: 13 residues. CDR3 protein: CASSHQGADEQYV. Written as DNA, the CDR3 is TGTGCCAGCAGCCACCAGGGGGCTGATGAGCAGTACGTC.